Listed below are T cell receptor beta chains from one sample, sequenced in a study of blood T cell repertoires in COVID-19. Method: immunoSEQ multiplex PCR; TCRdb's copy keeps in-frame clones and lacks some. The sample includes 200,000 to 250,000 clones, about 90% of them seen just once. The sample comprised peripheral blood. These receptors all stem from a man between 25 and 39 years old with acute or convalescent COVID-19. CDR3s include the opening cysteine and the closing phenylalanine or tryptophan. The D gene is left open where the match is weak. Some rows mark clone size as missing; the rest say once, few, many or name a class of expanded clone.

V gene: TRBV5-1; J gene: TRBJ2-5; D gene: TRBD2; clone size: few; CDR3 DNA: TGCGCCAGCAGCTCCGGGACTAGCAGGGAAGAGACCCAGTACTTC; CDR3 protein: CASSSGTSREETQYF
V gene: TRBV5-4; J gene: TRBJ2-3; D gene: .; clone size: .; CDR3 DNA: TGTGCCAGCAGCTTGAGGACAGCAACAGATACGCAGTATTTT; CDR3 protein: CASSLRTATDTQYF
V gene: TRBV7-9; J gene: TRBJ2-1; D gene: .; clone size: once; CDR3 DNA: TGTGCCAGCAGCTTCGTCCGAGGGGGTTACAATGAGCAGTTCTTC; CDR3 protein: CASSFVRGGYNEQFF
V gene: TRBV15; J gene: TRBJ1-5; D gene: TRBD1; clone size: .; CDR3 DNA: TGTGCCACCAGGGGACAGGGGGCGATAAGCAATCAGCCCCAGCATTTT; CDR3 protein: CATRGQGAISNQPQHF
V gene: TRBV18; J gene: TRBJ2-5; D gene: .; clone size: .; CDR3 DNA: TGTGCCAGCTCGGGTAGCTTACAAGAGACCCAGTACTTC; CDR3 protein: CASSGSLQETQYF
V gene: TRBV12-3/TRBV12-4; J gene: TRBJ2-5; D gene: .; clone size: .; CDR3 DNA: TGTGCCAGCAGTTTCCGAGGGTTGGAGACCCAGTACTTC; CDR3 protein: CASSFRGLETQYF
V gene: TRBV19; J gene: TRBJ1-5; D gene: TRBD1; clone size: .; CDR3 DNA: TGTGCCAGTAGTTTAACAGGGGGCAGGCAGCCCCAGCATTTT; CDR3 protein: CASSLTGGRQPQHF
V gene: TRBV30; J gene: TRBJ2-5; D gene: .; clone size: .; CDR3 DNA: TGTGCCTCGGCGGGGCCCGTGAAGACCCAGTACTTC; CDR3 protein: CASAGPVKTQYF
V gene: TRBV2; J gene: TRBJ2-1; D gene: TRBD2; clone size: .; CDR3 DNA: TGTGCCAGCAGTACCCGACCGTGGACTAGCGAAAATGAGCAGTTCTTC; CDR3 protein: CASSTRPWTSENEQFF
V gene: TRBV5-5; J gene: TRBJ2-5; D gene: TRBD1; clone size: .; CDR3 DNA: TGTGCCAGCAGGGGGGTGCGGACAGGGCTTGGGGAGACCCAGTACTTC; CDR3 protein: CASRGVRTGLGETQYF
V gene: TRBV7-9; J gene: TRBJ1-6; D gene: TRBD1; clone size: few; CDR3 DNA: TGTGCCAGCAGCTCCCGACAGGGAGATTCACCCCTCCACTTT; CDR3 protein: CASSSRQGDSPLHF
V gene: TRBV6-5; J gene: TRBJ2-3; D gene: .; clone size: .; CDR3 DNA: TGTGCCAGCAGAATACAGGGTCCAGATACGCAGTATTTT; CDR3 protein: CASRIQGPDTQYF
V gene: TRBV7-2; J gene: TRBJ2-7; D gene: TRBD2; clone size: .; CDR3 DNA: TGTGCCAGCAGCCCCCTGAGCGGGGTCTCCTACGAGCAGTACTTC; CDR3 protein: CASSPLSGVSYEQYF
V gene: TRBV7-8; J gene: TRBJ2-2; D gene: TRBD2; clone size: .; CDR3 DNA: TGTGCCACCTCCCTTGCGGGGGGTATCACCGGGGAGCTGTTTTTT; CDR3 protein: CATSLAGGITGELFF
V gene: TRBV6-4; J gene: TRBJ2-1; D gene: TRBD2; clone size: .; CDR3 DNA: TGTGCCAGCAGTGACACTAGCGGGGGGGCCAATGAGCAGTTCTTC; CDR3 protein: CASSDTSGGANEQFF
V gene: TRBV10-3; J gene: TRBJ2-1; D gene: .; clone size: .; CDR3 DNA: TGTGCCATCAGTAGCGGAAGCTCCTACAATGAGCAGTTCTTC; CDR3 protein: CAISSGSSYNEQFF
V gene: TRBV19; J gene: TRBJ2-1; D gene: .; clone size: .; CDR3 DNA: TGTGCCAGTAGTAGCGGGGACAGTGTAAATGAGCAGTTCTTC; CDR3 protein: CASSSGDSVNEQFF
V gene: TRBV28; J gene: TRBJ1-2; D gene: .; clone size: .; CDR3 DNA: TGTGCCAGCAGTTATGGGGGGGACTATGGCTACACCTTC; CDR3 protein: CASSYGGDYGYTF
V gene: TRBV28; J gene: TRBJ2-5; D gene: TRBD1; clone size: .; CDR3 DNA: TGTGCCAGCAGTTTGGGACAGGGTAGATCAGAGACCCAGTACTTC; CDR3 protein: CASSLGQGRSETQYF
V gene: TRBV2; J gene: TRBJ1-4; D gene: TRBD1; clone size: .; CDR3 DNA: TGTGCCGGAGGGACAGGGGTAATGAGGGCCTCTAATGAAAAACTGTTTTTT; CDR3 protein: CAGGTGVMRASNEKLFF
V gene: TRBV18; J gene: TRBJ2-5; D gene: TRBD2; clone size: .; CDR3 DNA: TGTGCCAGCTCCCCCAGCGGGAGGTCCCCCGAGACCCAGTACTTC; CDR3 protein: CASSPSGRSPETQYF
V gene: TRBV6-5; J gene: TRBJ1-6; D gene: TRBD1; clone size: .; CDR3 DNA: TGTGCCAGCAGCACCGGGACAGGTGCTTCACCCCTCCACTTT; CDR3 protein: CASSTGTGASPLHF
V gene: TRBV5-4; J gene: TRBJ2-5; D gene: .; clone size: .; CDR3 DNA: TGTGCCAGCAGCTTGTCCAGCCAAGAGACCCAGTACTTC; CDR3 protein: CASSLSSQETQYF
V gene: TRBV25-1; J gene: TRBJ2-1; D gene: .; clone size: .; CDR3 DNA: TGTGCCAGCAGTGATGGACAGTACAATGAGCAGTTCTTC; CDR3 protein: CASSDGQYNEQFF
V gene: TRBV27; J gene: TRBJ2-7; D gene: TRBD1; clone size: once; CDR3 DNA: TGTGCCAGCAGCCTCGGACAGGGCAATGTAGACGAGCAGTACTTC; CDR3 protein: CASSLGQGNVDEQYF
V gene: TRBV15; J gene: TRBJ2-1; D gene: TRBD2; clone size: .; CDR3 DNA: TGTGCCACCAGCCCCGTAGCGGGGGCCTATGAGCAGTTCTTC; CDR3 protein: CATSPVAGAYEQFF
V gene: TRBV6-5; J gene: TRBJ1-4; D gene: .; clone size: once; CDR3 DNA: TGTGCCAGCAGTCCTGACAGGAGATCTAATGAAAAACTGTTTTTT; CDR3 protein: CASSPDRRSNEKLFF
V gene: TRBV5-6; J gene: TRBJ2-2; D gene: .; clone size: .; CDR3 DNA: TGTGCCAGCAGCCCCGTGCGGAGGGAGTATGGGGAGCTGTTTTTT; CDR3 protein: CASSPVRREYGELFF
V gene: TRBV6-1; J gene: TRBJ1-1; D gene: TRBD1; clone size: .; CDR3 DNA: TGTGCCAGCAGTGCGGGACAGGGTCTCATGAACACTGAAGCTTTCTTT; CDR3 protein: CASSAGQGLMNTEAFF
V gene: TRBV2; J gene: TRBJ1-2; D gene: TRBD1; clone size: .; CDR3 DNA: TGTGCCAGCCACCGGGGACAGGGGAGGCGTGGAGGCTATGGCTACACCTTC; CDR3 protein: CASHRGQGRRGGYGYTF
V gene: TRBV6-5; J gene: TRBJ2-7; D gene: .; clone size: .; CDR3 DNA: TGTGCCAGCAAGGGAGACGTTGAGCAGTACTTC; CDR3 protein: CASKGDVEQYF
V gene: TRBV9; J gene: TRBJ2-3; D gene: .; clone size: .; CDR3 DNA: TGTGCCAGCAGCCCCCGAGGGCGGGACTTTCCAGATACGCAGTATTTT; CDR3 protein: CASSPRGRDFPDTQYF
V gene: TRBV19; J gene: TRBJ1-3; D gene: TRBD1; clone size: .; CDR3 DNA: TGTGCCAGTAGTAGGACAGGCTCTGGAAACACCATATATTTT; CDR3 protein: CASSRTGSGNTIYF
V gene: TRBV30; J gene: TRBJ1-5; D gene: .; clone size: .; CDR3 DNA: TGTGCCTGGAGTGTACATATTGATCAGCCCCAGCATTTT; CDR3 protein: CAWSVHIDQPQHF
V gene: TRBV5-1; J gene: TRBJ1-6; D gene: .; clone size: .; CDR3 DNA: TGCGCCAGCAGCTTGAGAGGAAGCTCCTATAATTCACCCCTCCACTTT; CDR3 protein: CASSLRGSSYNSPLHF
V gene: TRBV3-1/TRBV3-2; J gene: TRBJ1-1; D gene: .; clone size: .; CDR3 DNA: TGTGCCAGCAGCCCGGATCACCCAGGGGTAGCTTTCTTT; CDR3 protein: CASSPDHPGVAFF
V gene: TRBV19; J gene: TRBJ2-7; D gene: .; clone size: .; CDR3 DNA: TGTGCCAGTAGTACAGGGATCAACGAGCAGTACTTC; CDR3 protein: CASSTGINEQYF
V gene: TRBV19; J gene: TRBJ2-2; D gene: .; clone size: once; CDR3 DNA: TGTGCCAGGAGGCTAACAACCGACAACACCGGGGAGCTGTTTTTT; CDR3 protein: CARRLTTDNTGELFF
V gene: TRBV12-3/TRBV12-4; J gene: TRBJ1-1; D gene: .; clone size: .; CDR3 DNA: TGTGCCAGCAGTTTACCCCGCACTGAAGCTTTCTTT; CDR3 protein: CASSLPRTEAFF
V gene: TRBV21-1; J gene: TRBJ1-5; D gene: .; clone size: .; CDR3 DNA: TGTGCCAGCAGCCCCCCCCTCGAGGGCAATCAGCCCCAGCATTTT; CDR3 protein: CASSPPLEGNQPQHF
V gene: TRBV24-1; J gene: TRBJ1-5; D gene: TRBD1; clone size: .; CDR3 DNA: TGTGCCACCAGTGCCTCCGGACAGGCGAATCAGCCCCAGCATTTT; CDR3 protein: CATSASGQANQPQHF
V gene: TRBV28; J gene: TRBJ2-7; D gene: TRBD1; clone size: once; CDR3 DNA: TGTGCCAGCAGATTGACAGGGCCCTACGAGCAGTACTTC; CDR3 protein: CASRLTGPYEQYF
V gene: TRBV5-1; J gene: TRBJ2-5; D gene: .; clone size: .; CDR3 DNA: TGCGCCAGCAGCTCGGGACCAGGGGGGGAGACCCAGTACTTC; CDR3 protein: CASSSGPGGETQYF
V gene: TRBV5-1; J gene: TRBJ2-2; D gene: .; clone size: once; CDR3 DNA: TGCGCCAGCAGCTTCAGACAGACCAACACCGGGGAGCTGTTTTTT; CDR3 protein: CASSFRQTNTGELFF
V gene: TRBV7-9; J gene: TRBJ2-3; D gene: TRBD1; clone size: .; CDR3 DNA: TGTGCCAGCAGCCCGCGGACAGGGTGGGCAGATACGCAGTATTTT; CDR3 protein: CASSPRTGWADTQYF
V gene: TRBV5-1; J gene: TRBJ2-1; D gene: TRBD2; clone size: .; CDR3 DNA: TGCGCCAGCAGCCCGACTAGCGGGAACAATGAGCAGTTCTTC; CDR3 protein: CASSPTSGNNEQFF
V gene: TRBV5-1; J gene: TRBJ2-7; D gene: TRBD1; clone size: .; CDR3 DNA: TGCGCCAGCAGCTTGACGTTTGGGACAGAGATGTACTTC; CDR3 protein: CASSLTFGTEMYF
V gene: TRBV28; J gene: TRBJ2-7; D gene: TRBD1; clone size: .; CDR3 DNA: TGTGCCAGCAGTCCGACAGGGGGCAGCAGTGGGGAGCAGTACTTC; CDR3 protein: CASSPTGGSSGEQYF
V gene: TRBV6-4; J gene: TRBJ1-5; D gene: .; clone size: .; CDR3 DNA: TGTGCCAGCAGTGTTACAGGTAGCAATCAGCCCCAGCATTTT; CDR3 protein: CASSVTGSNQPQHF
V gene: TRBV2; J gene: TRBJ2-5; D gene: TRBD2; clone size: .; CDR3 DNA: TGTGCCAGCGAACCCCCCCTGATACTAGCGGGGGAGACCCAGTACTTC; CDR3 protein: CASEPPLILAGETQYF
V gene: TRBV5-1; J gene: TRBJ1-2; D gene: TRBD1; clone size: .; CDR3 DNA: TGCGCCAGCAGTTCCTTACAGGGGAGGTATGGCTACACCTTC; CDR3 protein: CASSSLQGRYGYTF
V gene: TRBV5-1; J gene: TRBJ1-3; D gene: .; clone size: .; CDR3 DNA: TGCGCCAGCAGCTTGGCCCAGGGCTCTGGAAACACCATATATTTT; CDR3 protein: CASSLAQGSGNTIYF
V gene: TRBV30; J gene: TRBJ2-7; D gene: TRBD1; clone size: once; CDR3 DNA: TGTGCCTGGACCGGGACAGGGGATTCCTACGAGCAGTACTTC; CDR3 protein: CAWTGTGDSYEQYF